These 3 T cell receptor beta chains share one sample of origin, sequenced in a study of OX40 agonist ivuxolimab in advanced cancers. The protocol was immunoSEQ multiplex PCR, while the TCRdb copy is restricted to in-frame clones and leaves out a portion. This sample carries 35,000 to 45,000 clones, over 75% of them seen once, and the ten largest clones take roughly 3.9%. The sample in question was CD4+ or CD8+ T cells sorted from blood, obtained in a trial of the OX40 agonist ivuxolimab. The receptors were sampled from an adult with an advanced solid tumor such as melanoma, head and neck, liver or kidney cancer.

V is TRBV4-1 and J is TRBJ1-2; the match to TRBD1 covers 7 bases. Germline CDR1 reads MGHRA; CDR2 reads YSYEKL. This CDR3 region has 18 residues. The junction had 12 bases not matched to a gene; V was cut back by 2 bases and J by 0 bases. CDR3 DNA: TGCGCCAGCAGCCAATACTATACAGGGGCGTCAGCTAACTATGGCTACACCTTC. Protein sequence: CASSQYYTGASANYGYTF.

This chain connects TRBV20-1 to TRBJ2-1; D unclear. Trimming took off 0 bases at V and 14 bases at J, with 11 bases between the two ends. The CDR3 extends over 11 amino acids. Germline lookup yields CDR1 DFQATT and CDR2 SNEGSKA (reference sequence). The CDR3 DNA reads TGCAGTGCTAGAGAGAGATTGGTGGAGTTCTTC. Its translation is CSARERLVEFF.

This chain joins TRBV19 and TRBJ1-5; D might be TRBD1 (6 bases). Trimming left V 4 bases short and J 6 bases short, with 19 bases between. Germline CDR1 reads LNHDA; CDR2 reads SQIVND (reference sequence). The CDR3 consists of 16 residues. The DNA of the CDR3 is TGTGCCAGTAGTAAGAAGGGACAACTTGGGAGTCAGCCCCAGCATTTT. This encodes CASSKKGQLGSQPQHF.